This is a list of T cell receptor beta chains from one sample in a study of cytotoxic CD8 clonotypes in ibrutinib-treated CLL. Produced via immunoSEQ multiplex PCR; TCRdb's table is partial and in-frame only. The sample includes more than 110,000 clones, 75% to 95% of them seen just once. Sequenced material: PBMCs, taken after 12 months of ibrutinib treatment. These receptors were obtained from a human donor with chronic lymphocytic leukemia. Both conserved end residues are part of each CDR3. D genes are given only for firm matches. A clone size is listed for some rows: how often the clone was seen (once, few, many), or a class if it is expanded.

d_gene | j_gene | v_gene | abundance | CDR3aa | CDR3nt
TRBD1 | TRBJ1-3 | TRBV18 | NA | CASSKGQSSGNTIYF | TGTGCCAGCTCGAAGGGACAGAGCTCTGGAAACACCATATATTTT
NA | TRBJ1-1 | TRBV6-1 | NA | CASREALNTEAFF | TGTGCCAGCAGAGAGGCACTGAACACTGAAGCTTTCTTT
NA | TRBJ1-1 | TRBV6-5 | once | CASREGGAERAFF | TGTGCCAGCCGCGAAGGAGGGGCAGAGCGAGCTTTCTTT
TRBD2 | TRBJ2-7 | TRBV29-1 | NA | CSVESGRDYEQYF | TGCAGCGTTGAAAGCGGGAGGGACTACGAGCAGTACTTC
NA | TRBJ2-7 | TRBV11-2 | few | CASSPQLSQEQYF | TGTGCCAGCAGCCCCCAGTTGAGCCAGGAGCAGTACTTC
NA | TRBJ2-3 | TRBV15 | NA | CATSTNPVGGGADTQYF | TGTGCCACCAGCACTAACCCGGTGGGAGGAGGTGCAGATACGCAGTATTTT
NA | TRBJ1-1 | TRBV15 | NA | CATSRGSSGGNTEAFF | TGTGCCACCAGCAGAGGGAGCTCGGGAGGGAACACTGAAGCTTTCTTT
NA | TRBJ2-7 | TRBV7-9 | NA | CASSPNSGIEQYF | TGTGCCAGCAGCCCCAACTCGGGTATCGAGCAGTACTTC
NA | TRBJ2-7 | TRBV27 | once | CASSFWGSEQYF | TGTGCCAGCAGTTTTTGGGGTTCCGAGCAGTACTTC
TRBD1 | TRBJ1-4 | TRBV5-1 | NA | CASSLGDRTNEKLFF | TGCGCCAGCAGCTTAGGGGACAGGACTAATGAAAAACTGTTTTTT
NA | TRBJ2-7 | TRBV28 | NA | CASSLQTGYAYEQYF | TGTGCCAGCAGTCTCCAGACAGGATACGCCTACGAGCAGTACTTC
NA | TRBJ2-7 | TRBV5-8 | NA | CASRFPYEQYF | TGTGCCAGCAGATTTCCCTACGAGCAGTACTTC
NA | TRBJ2-5 | TRBV7-9 | NA | CASSLGAASGVWYF | TGTGCCAGCAGCTTAGGGGCAGCAAGCGGAGTGTGGTACTTC
NA | TRBJ2-4 | TRBV5-1 | NA | CASSWTQGNIQCF | TGCGCCAGCAGCTGGACACAGGGTAACATTCAGTGCTTC
TRBD1 | TRBJ1-4 | TRBV6-5 | NA | CASSRTGGREKLFF | TGTGCCAGCAGTAGGACAGGGGGAAGAGAAAAACTGTTTTTT
TRBD2 | TRBJ2-3 | TRBV5-1 | NA | CASSLATGGLAGADTQYF | TGCGCCAGCAGCTTGGCGACAGGGGGACTAGCGGGAGCCGATACGCAGTATTTT
NA | TRBJ2-2 | TRBV19 | NA | CASSKPPGELFF | TGTGCCAGTAGTAAGCCCCCCGGGGAGCTGTTTTTT
NA | TRBJ2-3 | TRBV25-1 | NA | CASSEYGGAADTQYF | TGTGCCAGCAGTGAATATGGGGGGGCCGCAGATACGCAGTATTTT
TRBD1 | TRBJ1-1 | TRBV19 | NA | CASSMGGGLEAFF | TGTGCCAGTAGTATGGGAGGGGGCCTTGAAGCTTTCTTT
TRBD1 | TRBJ2-7 | TRBV10-3 | NA | CAITSGTGSYEQYF | TGTGCCATCACCTCCGGGACAGGTTCCTACGAGCAGTACTTC
NA | TRBJ1-1 | TRBV6-6 | NA | CASSYQENTEAFF | TGTGCCAGCAGTTATCAGGAGAACACTGAAGCTTTCTTT
NA | TRBJ2-1 | TRBV4-3 | NA | CASSQVVYNEQFF | TGCGCCAGCAGCCAAGTGGTCTACAATGAGCAGTTCTTC
NA | TRBJ2-3 | TRBV2 | NA | CASSEGQGHTDTQYF | TGTGCCAGCAGTGAGGGTCAGGGGCACACAGATACGCAGTATTTT
NA | TRBJ2-3 | TRBV2 | NA | CASRAGLTDTQYF | TGTGCCAGCAGAGCCGGCTTAACAGATACGCAGTATTTT
NA | TRBJ2-6 | TRBV6-1 | NA | CASSGTDSGANVLTF | TGTGCCAGCAGTGGGACAGACTCTGGGGCCAACGTCCTGACTTTC
NA | TRBJ2-3 | TRBV29-1 | NA | CSAGEDTQYF | TGCAGCGCCGGCGAAGATACGCAGTATTTT
NA | TRBJ1-2 | TRBV4-2 | once | CASSPRGGTNYGYTF | TGTGCCAGCAGCCCCCGGGGGGGAACTAACTATGGCTACACCTTC
NA | TRBJ2-3 | TRBV27 | NA | CASSLQGTQYF | TGTGCCAGCAGTTTACAGGGCACGCAGTATTTT
TRBD1 | TRBJ2-7 | TRBV15 | NA | CATSTEPLTGGYEQYF | TGTGCCACCAGCACCGAGCCTTTGACAGGGGGCTACGAGCAGTACTTC
TRBD1 | TRBJ2-7 | TRBV6-5 | NA | CASRIGQGSYEQYF | TGTGCCAGCAGGATCGGACAGGGGAGCTACGAGCAGTACTTC
TRBD1 | TRBJ2-3 | TRBV28 | NA | CASSPDRVTQYF | TGTGCCAGCAGCCCAGACAGGGTAACGCAGTATTTT
NA | TRBJ1-2 | TRBV4-3 | NA | CASSQGRDEGPYGYTF | TGCGCCAGCAGCCAAGGGCGGGACGAGGGGCCCTATGGCTACACCTTC
TRBD2 | TRBJ2-7 | TRBV28 | NA | CASTILGGEHEQYF | TGTGCCAGCACTATCCTTGGGGGGGAACACGAGCAGTACTTC
NA | TRBJ2-6 | TRBV18 | NA | CASSPPSRAGANVLTF | TGTGCCAGCTCACCACCGAGTAGGGCTGGGGCCAACGTCCTGACTTTC